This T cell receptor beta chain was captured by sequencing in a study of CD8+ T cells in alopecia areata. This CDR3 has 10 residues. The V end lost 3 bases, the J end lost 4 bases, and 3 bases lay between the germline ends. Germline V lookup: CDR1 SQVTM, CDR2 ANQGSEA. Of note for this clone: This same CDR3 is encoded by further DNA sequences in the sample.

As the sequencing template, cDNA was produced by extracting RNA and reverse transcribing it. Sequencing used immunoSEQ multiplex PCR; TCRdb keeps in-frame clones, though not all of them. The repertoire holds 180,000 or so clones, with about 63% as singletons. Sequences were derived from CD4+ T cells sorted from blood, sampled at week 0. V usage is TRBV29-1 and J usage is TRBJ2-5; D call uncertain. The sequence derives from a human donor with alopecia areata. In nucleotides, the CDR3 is TGCAGCGTTGAGGGAGAGACCCAGTACTTC. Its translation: CSVEGETQYF.